Listed below are T cell receptor beta chains from one sample, sequenced in a study of cytomegalovirus exposure and HLA in healthy donors. TCRdb keeps only in-frame clones here, not all; method: immunoSEQ multiplex PCR. The top ten clones hold around 2.1% of a sample with 150,000 to 200,000 clones, about 81% of them seen once. Sequenced material: PBMCs. All receptors come from a woman aged 18-30 years in good health and CMV-seropositive. The CDR3 runs from the conserved cysteine through the conserved F or W. The D gene is left open where the match is weak. Rows give clone size only sometimes, using once, few, many, or a class for an expanded clone.

>.|TRBV14|.|TRBJ2-2
TGTGCCAGCAGCCAGAGGGCCGACGGGGAGCTGTTTTTT
CASSQRADGELFF
>.|TRBV7-2|.|TRBJ2-1
TGTGCCAGCAGCTTAGTGACTACCTCCTACAATGAGCAGTTCTTC
CASSLVTTSYNEQFF
>.|TRBV30|.|TRBJ1-1
TGTGCCCTGGAGTTGGTCGTGGGTGGGGCAGCGAACACTGAAGCTTTCTTT
CALELVVGGAANTEAFF
>.|TRBV9|TRBD1|TRBJ1-6
TGTGCCAGCAGCGTAGCTCCAACCCCGGGACAGGGGATTTCACCCCTCCACTTT
CASSVAPTPGQGISPLHF
>once|TRBV28|.|TRBJ2-3
TGTGCCAGCAGTAAGACAGGACTTAATACGCAGTATTTT
CASSKTGLNTQYF
>.|TRBV5-4|TRBD2|TRBJ2-1
TGTGCCAGCAGCTTGGGAGGAGCGGGGGGGCCGCGCTTCTTC
CASSLGGAGGPRFF
>few|TRBV4-3|.|TRBJ1-2
TGCGCCAGCAGCCAAGTGTTTGGAGTTCGAGGCTATGGCTACACCTTC
CASSQVFGVRGYGYTF
>.|TRBV30|TRBD1|TRBJ1-1
TGTGCCTGGAGGCGGACAGGAGAAGTTGAAGCTTTCTTT
CAWRRTGEVEAFF
>.|TRBV2|TRBD2|TRBJ2-5
TGTGCCAGCAGTGAAGCGCTCCTAGCGGGGGGTCAAGAGACCCAGTACTTC
CASSEALLAGGQETQYF
>.|TRBV27|TRBD1|TRBJ1-6
TGTGCCAGCAGCACCGGACAGGTTAATTCACCCCTCCACTTT
CASSTGQVNSPLHF
>few|TRBV7-2|.|TRBJ1-2
TGTGCCAGCACCTTTATCGGGGGGAACTATGGCTACACCTTC
CASTFIGGNYGYTF
>.|TRBV7-7|TRBD2|TRBJ2-3
TGTGCTAGCAGCTCGGGACTAGCCATGTCCACAGATACGCAGTATTTT
CASSSGLAMSTDTQYF
>.|TRBV6-6|.|TRBJ2-5
TGTGCCAGCAGTTACTCAGGTGGAGACCAAGAGACCCAGTACTTC
CASSYSGGDQETQYF
>.|TRBV7-2|.|TRBJ1-3
TGTGCCAGCAGAAACAGGGAACTCTCTGGAAACACCATATATTTT
CASRNRELSGNTIYF